A selection of T cell receptor beta chains follows, all from one sample in a study of follicular helper T cells after annual influenza vaccination. TCRdb keeps only in-frame clones here, not all; method: immunoSEQ multiplex PCR. The table has around 5,300 clones, approximately 89% seen once; the top ten hold approximately 1.5%. Here the sequenced sample was CXCR5+ CD38- circulating T follicular helper cells from blood, taken 7 days after influenza vaccination. These receptors all come from an adult who received the influenza vaccine. Both conserved end residues are part of each CDR3. Fields, in order: clone size, D gene, V gene, J gene, CDR3 DNA, CDR3 protein. A D gene is named only where the DNA matches it firmly. Rows give clone size only sometimes, using once, few, many, or a class for an expanded clone.

size: -; D: TRBD1; V: TRBV7-9; J: TRBJ2-1; DNA: TGTGCCAGCAGCCTACAGGGGTCCTACAATGAGCAGTTCTTC; CDR3: CASSLQGSYNEQFF
size: -; D: -; V: TRBV12-5; J: TRBJ1-1; DNA: TGTGCTAGTAGTATGACAGGCTACACTGAAGCTTTCTTT; CDR3: CASSMTGYTEAFF
size: -; D: -; V: TRBV9; J: TRBJ2-5; DNA: TGTGCCAGCAGCGTAGCCCGTGGGAGAGGCGAGACCCAGTACTTC; CDR3: CASSVARGRGETQYF
size: once; D: -; V: TRBV5-1; J: TRBJ2-2; DNA: TGCGCCAGCAGCCAAGAGGGAACCGGGGAGCTGTTTTTT; CDR3: CASSQEGTGELFF
size: -; D: -; V: TRBV11-3; J: TRBJ2-2; DNA: TGTGCCAGCAGCCCTGCCCGGGGTGCCGGGGAGCTGTTTTTT; CDR3: CASSPARGAGELFF
size: -; D: TRBD1; V: TRBV6-1; J: TRBJ1-2; DNA: TGTGTCAGTTACCCCGGGACAGGGGGCCTTGGAGGCTACACCTTC; CDR3: CVSYPGTGGLGGYTF
size: once; D: -; V: TRBV19; J: TRBJ1-1; DNA: TGTGCCAGTAGTATAACAGGGCTGCCTACTGAAGCTTTCTTT; CDR3: CASSITGLPTEAFF
size: -; D: TRBD1; V: TRBV19; J: TRBJ2-7; DNA: TGTGCCAGTAGTGTCGGGACAGGGGGCTACGAGCAGTACTTC; CDR3: CASSVGTGGYEQYF
size: -; D: TRBD1; V: TRBV7-8; J: TRBJ2-5; DNA: TGTGCCAGCGACAGGGGACTTGAGAAGACCCAGTACTTC; CDR3: CASDRGLEKTQYF
size: -; D: -; V: TRBV19; J: TRBJ1-5; DNA: TGTGCCAGTAGTATTAAGACAGGCAATCAGCCCCAGCATTTT; CDR3: CASSIKTGNQPQHF
size: once; D: TRBD2; V: TRBV7-2; J: TRBJ2-2; DNA: TGTGCCAGCAGCTTAGTGGTAGCGGGAGGGCCGACCGGGGAGCTGTTTTTT; CDR3: CASSLVVAGGPTGELFF
size: -; D: -; V: TRBV19; J: TRBJ1-2; DNA: TGTGCCAGTACCGAGCGGTCTAACTATGGCTACACCTTC; CDR3: CASTERSNYGYTF
size: -; D: -; V: TRBV7-9; J: TRBJ1-1; DNA: TGTGCCAGCAGCCGAGATCCGAACACTGAAGCTTTCTTT; CDR3: CASSRDPNTEAFF
size: -; D: TRBD1; V: TRBV2; J: TRBJ1-5; DNA: TGTGCCAGTACCGGGACAGGGTCTCAGCCCCAGCATTTT; CDR3: CASTGTGSQPQHF
size: -; D: TRBD1; V: TRBV5-1; J: TRBJ1-1; DNA: TGCGCCAGCAGCTTTACAGGGGGCGGAATATCTGAAGCTTTCTTT; CDR3: CASSFTGGGISEAFF
size: -; D: TRBD2; V: TRBV27; J: TRBJ2-3; DNA: TGTGCCAGCAGTGGACCGGGACTAGGGTTCACAGATACGCAGTATTTT; CDR3: CASSGPGLGFTDTQYF
size: once; D: -; V: TRBV4-2; J: TRBJ1-3; DNA: TGTGCCAGCAGCCAAGATCAAAGAGGGGGCTCTGGAAACACCATATATTTT; CDR3: CASSQDQRGGSGNTIYF
size: once; D: TRBD1; V: TRBV7-8; J: TRBJ1-2; DNA: TGTGCCAGCAGCAACCTACAGGGGGCAGGTGGCTACACCTTC; CDR3: CASSNLQGAGGYTF
size: -; D: -; V: TRBV11-2; J: TRBJ2-1; DNA: TGTGCCAGCAGCTTAGCGGGGAGCGGCGGTGAGCAGTTCTTC; CDR3: CASSLAGSGGEQFF
size: once; D: -; V: TRBV19; J: TRBJ1-1; DNA: TGTGCCAGTACCTCCTTCTTCCACAGCCAGAACACTGAAGCTTTCTTT; CDR3: CASTSFFHSQNTEAFF
size: -; D: -; V: TRBV19; J: TRBJ2-7; DNA: TGTGCCAGCTCTTCGGGCAGGGCGTCATACGAGCAGTACTTC; CDR3: CASSSGRASYEQYF
size: -; D: TRBD1; V: TRBV7-2; J: TRBJ2-7; DNA: TGTGCCAGCAGCCAAGAAGGGACAGGGGGACCCTACGAGCAGTACTTC; CDR3: CASSQEGTGGPYEQYF
size: -; D: -; V: TRBV18; J: TRBJ1-5; DNA: TGTGCCAGCTCACTCGACAAGATCGGGGATCAGCCCCAGCATTTT; CDR3: CASSLDKIGDQPQHF
size: -; D: TRBD1; V: TRBV6-1; J: TRBJ2-7; DNA: TGTGCCAGCAGTCCTGAGACAGGGGTCAACGAGCAGTACTTC; CDR3: CASSPETGVNEQYF